This T cell receptor beta chain is from a study of blood T cell repertoires in COVID-19. Study information: Acute and convalescent COVID-19 samples came from the United States, Italy and Spain. T cells, B-cell-depleted T cells, or PBMCs supplied cDNA or gDNA.

V gave up 6 bases and J gave up 6 bases; unmatched junction bases: 6. Germline assignment: CDR1 SGDLS and CDR2 YYNGEE. The CDR3 length is 13 residues. Original methodology: The assay estimated nucleated cells by amplifying reference gene primers. This table comes from immunoSEQ multiplex PCR, and its TCRdb copy is limited to in-frame clones, with some not included. D and trimming were read from the DNA, whereas the V and J calls and clone size are those reported in that table. This table has about 130,000 clones, around 73% appearing once. This clonotype was sampled from a man aged 60 to 69 who had recovered from COVID-19. The V call is TRBV9, the J call TRBJ2-3; 8 positions match TRBD2. Sequencing input: peripheral blood. For the CDR3, the DNA is TGTGCCAGCAACTCGGGGGGGACCGATACGCAGTATTTT. The encoded protein is CASNSGGTDTQYF.